What follows are 22 T cell receptor beta chains derived from one specimen sequenced in a study of OX40 agonist ivuxolimab in advanced cancers. Libraries were prepared by immunoSEQ multiplex PCR; TCRdb keeps only in-frame clonotypes and omits some of them. The top ten clones hold over 35% of a sample with about 31,000 clones, around nine tenths of them seen once. This specimen consisted of CD4+ or CD8+ T cells sorted from blood, obtained in a trial of the OX40 agonist ivuxolimab. These receptors were taken from an adult with an advanced solid tumor such as melanoma, head and neck, liver or kidney cancer.

The rearrangement uses TRBV9 and TRBJ2-1; TRBD1 might be the D (5 bases). Trimming removed 0 bases at V and 9 bases at J, with 16 bases between. There are 15 residues in the CDR3. Germline V gives CDR1 SGDLS, CDR2 YYNGEE. CDR3 bases: TGTGCCAGCAGCGTAGATGGGGCTACGGTCTCTGAGCAGTTCTTC. Translation gives CASSVDGATVSEQFF.

The chain uses TRBV19 and TRBJ1-4; the D is unclear. Germline V gene sequence: CDR1 LNHDA, CDR2 SQIVND (reference sequence). V was cut by 3 bases and J by 6 bases, with 20 bases left in between. This CDR3 is built from 17 residues. The CDR3 DNA reads as TGTGCCAGTAGTATCCGAGGACCTCGTCGTGGGGATGAAAAACTGTTTTTT. Translation: CASSIRGPRRGDEKLFF.

The gene calls are TRBV29-1 and TRBJ2-2, with D unclear. The CDR3 has 13 residues. Germline CDR1 reads SQVTM; CDR2 reads ANQGSEA. The V and J ends lost 0 bases and 6 bases respectively, with 8 bases between them. The CDR3 nucleotides are TGCAGCGTTGAAGATGGGTTTTCCGGGGAGCTGTTTTTT. Protein sequence: CSVEDGFSGELFF.

V is TRBV7-9 and J is TRBJ2-7; 9 nucleotides line up with TRBD2. V shed 9 bases, J shed 0 bases, and the junction held 6 bases outside the gene matches. CDR1 and CDR2 from the germline V gene are SEHNR and FQNEAQ (reference sequence). The CDR3 has 14 amino acids. CDR3 region: CASHSGGSSYEQYF. As DNA, the CDR3 is TGTGCCAGTCATAGCGGGGGCAGCTCCTACGAGCAGTACTTC.

The V call is TRBV11-2, the J call TRBJ2-6, with 7 bases aligning to TRBD2. V dropped 1 base and J dropped 0; count of bases not matched to a gene: 3. In germline, CDR1 is SGHAT, CDR2 FQNNGV. The CDR3 length is 17 residues. In nucleotides, the CDR3 is TGTGCCAGCAGCTTAGTTTGGGGGGGCTCTGGGGCCAACGTCCTGACTTTC. Its protein is CASSLVWGGSGANVLTF.

This clone has a count of ten or more. The genes are TRBV7-2 and TRBJ2-1, with D unresolved. The V and J ends lost 0 bases and 9 bases respectively, with 18 bases between them. There are 16 residues in the CDR3. Germline V gene data show CDR1 as SGHTA and CDR2 as FQGNSA. The CDR3 region is CASSLARLESMVEQFF. The CDR3 DNA reads as TGTGCCAGCAGCTTAGCGCGTTTAGAGTCGATGGTTGAGCAGTTCTTC.

This clone was detected once. This chain connects TRBV19 to TRBJ1-4; D ambiguous. CDR3 length: 17 residues. Germline lookup yields CDR1 LNHDA and CDR2 SQIVND (reference sequence). Trimming took off 1 base at V and 3 bases at J, with 15 bases between the two ends. CDR3 sequence: CASSIGWERHPNEKLFF. CDR3 nucleotide sequence: TGTGCCAGTAGTATAGGTTGGGAGCGACACCCTAATGAAAAACTGTTTTTT.

The chain links TRBV28 to TRBJ2-7; D possibly corresponds to TRBD2 (5 bases). The CDR3 runs to 13 residues. V was shortened by 3 bases and J by 3 bases, with 9 bases between the two germline ends. Germline V gene data show CDR1 as MDHEN and CDR2 as SYDVKM. For the CDR3, the DNA is TGTGCCAGCAGTTTTCGAGGGAACTACGAGCAGTACTTC. It specifies CASSFRGNYEQYF.

V and J are TRBV28 and TRBJ2-5, with TRBD2 matching 10 bases. The germline CDR1 and CDR2 sequences are MDHEN and SYDVKM. The V gene end was trimmed by 3 bases and the J gene end by 3 bases; junction bases not matched to a gene: 7. This CDR3 comprises 16 residues. This CDR3 reads CASSFYGLAVKETQYF. CDR3 DNA sequence: TGTGCCAGCAGTTTTTATGGACTAGCGGTGAAAGAGACCCAGTACTTC. Full variable domain (rest looked up from reference TRBV28 and TRBJ2-5): DVKVTQSSRYLVKRTGEKVFLECVQDMDHENMFWYRQDPGLGLRLIYFSYDVKMKEKGDIPEGYSVSREKKERFSLILESASTNQTSMYLCASSFYGLAVKETQYFGPGTRLLVL.

This chain connects TRBV14 to TRBJ2-1; TRBD1 might be the D (6 bases). This CDR3 has 16 residues. Germline V gives CDR1 SGHDN, CDR2 FVKESK. Trimming took 4 bases from V and 2 from J, leaving 15 bases between them. CDR3 loop: CASSLNPGAPYNEQFF. The CDR3 DNA is TGTGCCAGCAGCCTTAATCCAGGGGCCCCCTACAATGAGCAGTTCTTC. The full variable domain, with the rest looked up from reference TRBV14 and TRBJ2-1, is EAGVTQFPSHSVIEKGQTVTLRCDPISGHDNLYWYRRVMGKEIKFLLHFVKESKQDESGMPNNRFLAERTGGTYSTLKVQPAELEDSGVYFCASSLNPGAPYNEQFFGPGTRLTVL.

The gene calls are TRBV7-9 and TRBJ2-5; D is undetermined. CDR1 is SEHNR and CDR2 is FQNEAQ in the germline V gene (reference sequence). The ends were cut back, 1 base at V and 3 bases at J, with 3 bases in the middle. This CDR3 is built from 12 residues. CDR3 sequence: CASSLVEETQYF. CDR3 in DNA: TGTGCCAGCAGCTTAGTTGAAGAGACCCAGTACTTC.

This chain uses TRBV13 with TRBJ2-7, with D possibly matching TRBD1 (6 bases). This CDR3 is built from 16 residues. V was cut by 5 bases and J by 0 bases, with 17 bases left in between. Germline-derived CDR1 and CDR2 are PRHDT and FYEKMQ (reference sequence). The CDR3 DNA reads TGTGCCAGCAGCGCGAACAGGGAACGCTCCTCCTACGAGCAGTACTTC. Its translation: CASSANRERSSYEQYF.

The chain joins TRBV6-4 to TRBJ2-7; TRBD2 agrees at 10 bases. The CDR3 consists of 13 residues. Germline assignment: CDR1 MRHNA and CDR2 SNTAGT. With V trimmed by 6 bases and J by 6 bases, 5 bases remained unmatched. Here the CDR3 DNA reads TGTGCCAGCAGCCCTAGCGGGAGTGGCGAGCAGTACTTC. This codes for CASSPSGSGEQYF.

The CDR3 reads CATKLSGRALEQYF. CDR3 nucleotide sequence: TGCGCCACCAAACTTAGCGGGAGGGCCCTGGAGCAGTACTTC. The chain carries TRBV10-2 and TRBJ2-7, with 11 bases that match TRBD2. Looked up from germline, CDR1 is WSHSY and CDR2 is SAAADI. V was clipped by 10 bases and J by 7 bases; unmatched bases: 12. CDR3 size: 14 residues.

The chain joins TRBV11-2 to TRBJ1-1; D is unresolved. This CDR3 has 12 amino acids. V gave up 5 bases and J gave up 6 bases, with 10 bases separating them. Germline CDR1 reads SGHAT; CDR2 reads FQNNGV. DNA for the CDR3: TGTGCCAGCAGCATCGCGACCGCTGAAGCTTTCTTT. Translating gives CASSIATAEAFF.

The chain couples TRBV2 to TRBJ1-1, with D tentatively TRBD1 (6 bases). V lost 3 bases and J 4 bases, leaving 18 bases between the germline ends. Per germline, CDR1 SNHLY and CDR2 FYNNEI. The CDR3 runs to 16 residues. The CDR3, as DNA: TGTGCCAGCAGTGAGCTGGGGGGGGGCGGAGGCACTGAAGCTTTCTTT. Its protein is CASSELGGGGGTEAFF.

The chain couples TRBV5-1 to TRBJ1-1; 8 positions agree with TRBD1. Germline V gene sequence: CDR1 SGHRS, CDR2 YFSETQ. The CDR3 totals 14 residues. V shed 4 bases, J shed 3 bases, and the junction held 5 bases outside the gene matches. The CDR3 region has the DNA TGCGCCAGCAGCCAAGGACAGGGCGACACTGAAGCTTTCTTT. It encodes CASSQGQGDTEAFF.

The V gene is TRBV19, the J gene TRBJ2-1, with D tentatively TRBD2 (6 bases). Germline CDR1 LNHDA, CDR2 SQIVND (reference sequence). Trimming removed 5 bases from V and 2 bases from J, with 16 bases in between. CDR3 length: 16 residues. This chain's CDR3 is CASSFSGAGTYNEQFF. Written as DNA, the CDR3 is TGTGCCAGTAGTTTCTCCGGGGCGGGAACCTACAATGAGCAGTTCTTC.

The V gene is TRBV4-3, the J gene TRBJ2-7, with D possibly matching TRBD2 (7 bases). The ends were cut back, 4 bases at V and 3 bases at J, with 13 bases in the middle. Germline V gene sequence: CDR1 LGHNA, CDR2 YSLEER. The CDR3 runs to 14 residues. DNA for the CDR3: TGCGCCAGCAGCCCGGGGGGCAGGTACTACGAGCAGTACTTC. Its translation is CASSPGGRYYEQYF.

The V gene is TRBV4-1, the J gene TRBJ2-5; possibly TRBD1 for D (6 bases). Trimming cost V 0 bases and J 5 bases, with 13 bases left between them. Germline loops: CDR1 MGHRA, CDR2 YSYEKL. The CDR3 covers 15 residues. CDR3 in amino acids: CASSQDVGAGETQYF. In DNA, the CDR3 is TGCGCCAGCAGCCAAGATGTGGGGGCGGGTGAGACCCAGTACTTC.

The chain is built from TRBV6-4 and TRBJ1-1, with D possibly TRBD1 on 5 matching bases. Trimming took 2 bases from V and 2 from J, leaving 6 bases between them. CDR1 is MRHNA, CDR2 SNTAGT, per germline. The CDR3 totals 13 residues. CDR3 protein: CASSDGDNTEAFF. The CDR3 nucleotides are TGTGCCAGCAGTGACGGGGACAACACTGAAGCTTTCTTT.

The chain employs TRBV11-2 and TRBJ2-3, with 8 bases that match TRBD1. The CDR3 loop spans 16 amino acids. Germline assignment: CDR1 SGHAT and CDR2 FQNNGV. V lost 1 base to trimming and J lost 3 bases; unmatched junction nucleotides: 6. The CDR3 region is CASSLGRTGWTDTQYF. In DNA form, the CDR3 reads TGTGCCAGCAGCTTAGGACGGACAGGGTGGACAGATACGCAGTATTTT.